This T cell receptor beta chain was obtained from a study of blood T cell repertoires in COVID-19. Overall study: Italy, Spain and the United States were the sources of the convalescent and acute COVID-19 samples. Nucleic acid was either cDNA or gDNA, and it came from T cells, B-cell-depleted T cells, or PBMCs.

Original methodology: Amplified reference gene primers provided the basis for estimating nucleated cell counts. Some clones are missing from TCRdb's copy, which holds only in-frame ones; the method was immunoSEQ multiplex PCR. V and J calls plus clone size are reproduced from that table; the DNA served to infer D and trimming. Found here are 100,000 to 150,000 clones, about 85% of them singletons; the top ten hold 6.6%. From germline, CDR1 is LNHDA and CDR2 SQIVND (reference sequence). The CDR3 is 12 residues long. The ends were cut back, 8 bases at V and 2 bases at J, with 9 bases in the middle. The V gene is TRBV19, the J gene TRBJ1-2, with D tentatively TRBD1 (5 bases). The clonotype comes from a man older than 75 with active or convalescent COVID-19. Material for sequencing was peripheral blood. The DNA for the CDR3 is TGTGCCAGTGGGGCGGGGAACTATGGCTACACCTTC. Translation gives CASGAGNYGYTF.